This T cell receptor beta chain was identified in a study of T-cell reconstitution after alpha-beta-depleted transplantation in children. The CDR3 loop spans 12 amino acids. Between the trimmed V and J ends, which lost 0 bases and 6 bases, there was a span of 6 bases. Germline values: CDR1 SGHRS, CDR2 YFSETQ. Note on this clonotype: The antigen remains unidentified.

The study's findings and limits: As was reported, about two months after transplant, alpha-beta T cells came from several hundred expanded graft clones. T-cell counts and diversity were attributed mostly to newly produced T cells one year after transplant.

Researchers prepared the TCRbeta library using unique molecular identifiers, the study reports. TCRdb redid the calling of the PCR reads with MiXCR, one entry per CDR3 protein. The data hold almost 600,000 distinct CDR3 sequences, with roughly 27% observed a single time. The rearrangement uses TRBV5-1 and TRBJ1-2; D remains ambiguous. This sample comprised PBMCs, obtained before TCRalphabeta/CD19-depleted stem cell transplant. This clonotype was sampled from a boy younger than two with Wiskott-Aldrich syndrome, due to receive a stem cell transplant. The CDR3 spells CASSLDSDGYTF. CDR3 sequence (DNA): TGCGCCAGCAGCTTGGATTCAGATGGCTACACCTTC.